The rows below give T cell receptor beta chains drawn from one sample of a study of OX40 agonist ivuxolimab in advanced cancers. TCRdb's table, derived via immunoSEQ multiplex PCR, lists solely in-frame clones and lacks some. The sample records more than 100,000 clones, over 75% being singletons. The sequencing here drew on CD4+ or CD8+ T cells sorted from blood, taken in a trial of the OX40 agonist ivuxolimab. The origin of the receptors is an adult with an advanced solid tumor such as melanoma, head and neck, liver or kidney cancer. CDR3s include the opening cysteine and the closing phenylalanine or tryptophan. D genes are given only for firm matches. Clone size, where shown, is once, few, many, or a class for clones that have expanded.

CDR3 protein: CATRAPAWQYF; CDR3 DNA: TGTGCCACCCGGGCCCCCGCTTGGCAGTACTTC; V gene: TRBV28; D gene: -; J gene: TRBJ2-7; clone size: -
CDR3 protein: CASSLQDRGGYGYTF; CDR3 DNA: TGTGCCAGCAGTTTACAAGACAGGGGAGGCTATGGCTACACCTTC; V gene: TRBV28; D gene: TRBD1; J gene: TRBJ1-2; clone size: -
CDR3 protein: CASSQVPHPEFKETQYF; CDR3 DNA: TGTGCCAGCAGCCAAGTCCCCCACCCGGAGTTCAAAGAGACCCAGTACTTC; V gene: TRBV14; D gene: -; J gene: TRBJ2-5; clone size: -
CDR3 protein: CASSRQGATGNTIYF; CDR3 DNA: TGTGCCAGCAGCCGACAGGGGGCGACAGGAAACACCATATATTTT; V gene: TRBV5-4; D gene: TRBD1; J gene: TRBJ1-3; clone size: once
CDR3 protein: CASSFPGQVPYEQYF; CDR3 DNA: TGTGCCAGCAGTTTTCCGGGACAGGTTCCCTACGAGCAGTACTTC; V gene: TRBV5-4; D gene: TRBD1; J gene: TRBJ2-7; clone size: -
CDR3 protein: CASSLRGPYYEQYF; CDR3 DNA: TGTGCCAGCAGCTTAAGGGGCCCTTATTACGAGCAGTACTTC; V gene: TRBV5-6; D gene: -; J gene: TRBJ2-7; clone size: -
CDR3 protein: CASSDGGRWTEAFF; CDR3 DNA: TGTGCCAGCAGTGATGGGGGGAGATGGACTGAAGCTTTCTTT; V gene: TRBV6-1; D gene: -; J gene: TRBJ1-1; clone size: -
CDR3 protein: CASSQAQGGEKLFF; CDR3 DNA: TGTGCCAGCAGCCAAGCCCAGGGGGGGGAAAAACTGTTTTTT; V gene: TRBV6-5; D gene: TRBD1; J gene: TRBJ1-4; clone size: -
CDR3 protein: CASAPPGTAGYTF; CDR3 DNA: TGTGCTAGTGCCCCTCCCGGGACAGCCGGCTACACCTTC; V gene: TRBV12-5; D gene: TRBD1; J gene: TRBJ1-2; clone size: -
CDR3 protein: CASSPHAGERLEQYF; CDR3 DNA: TGTGCCAGCAGTCCTCACGCGGGAGAACGGCTAGAGCAGTACTTC; V gene: TRBV28; D gene: TRBD2; J gene: TRBJ2-7; clone size: -
CDR3 protein: CASNTGPPEKLFF; CDR3 DNA: TGTGCCAGCAATACGGGACCACCGGAAAAACTGTTTTTT; V gene: TRBV2; D gene: -; J gene: TRBJ1-4; clone size: -
CDR3 protein: CASSSGLAGGYRETQYF; CDR3 DNA: TGTGCCAGTAGCTCGGGACTAGCGGGAGGTTATAGGGAGACCCAGTACTTC; V gene: TRBV19; D gene: TRBD2; J gene: TRBJ2-5; clone size: once
CDR3 protein: CASSILGRADTYEQYF; CDR3 DNA: TGTGCCAGTAGTATTCTCGGTCGGGCGGATACCTACGAGCAGTACTTC; V gene: TRBV19; D gene: -; J gene: TRBJ2-7; clone size: -
CDR3 protein: CASSTEGRSSYNEQFF; CDR3 DNA: TGTGCCAGTAGTACCGAAGGGAGGAGCTCCTACAATGAGCAGTTCTTC; V gene: TRBV19; D gene: -; J gene: TRBJ2-1; clone size: -
CDR3 protein: CASSLITLKETQYF; CDR3 DNA: TGTGCCAGCAGCTTAATCACGCTAAAAGAGACCCAGTACTTC; V gene: TRBV7-9; D gene: -; J gene: TRBJ2-5; clone size: -
CDR3 protein: CASSAREGGYGYTF; CDR3 DNA: TGTGCCAGCAGCGCCAGGGAGGGTGGCTATGGCTACACCTTC; V gene: TRBV5-4; D gene: -; J gene: TRBJ1-2; clone size: once
CDR3 protein: CASSLDTGDEKLFF; CDR3 DNA: TGCGCCAGCAGCTTGGACACCGGAGATGAAAAACTGTTTTTT; V gene: TRBV5-1; D gene: -; J gene: TRBJ1-4; clone size: -
CDR3 protein: CASKDWGNTGELFF; CDR3 DNA: TGTGCCAGTAAGGATTGGGGGAACACCGGGGAGCTGTTTTTT; V gene: TRBV19; D gene: -; J gene: TRBJ2-2; clone size: -
CDR3 protein: CASSLLQAGNTEAFF; CDR3 DNA: TGTGCCAGCAGCTTGTTACAGGCGGGGAACACTGAAGCTTTCTTT; V gene: TRBV5-4; D gene: -; J gene: TRBJ1-1; clone size: -
CDR3 protein: CASSEGGANEKLFF; CDR3 DNA: TGTGCCAGCAGTGAAGGAGGGGCCAATGAAAAACTGTTTTTT; V gene: TRBV6-1; D gene: -; J gene: TRBJ1-4; clone size: -
CDR3 protein: CASSQDRFREQYF; CDR3 DNA: TGTGCCAGCAGTCAAGACAGGTTCCGCGAGCAGTACTTC; V gene: TRBV6-1; D gene: -; J gene: TRBJ2-7; clone size: once
CDR3 protein: CASSQDVLAGGRAGELFF; CDR3 DNA: TGTGCCAGCAGCCAAGATGTACTAGCGGGAGGGAGGGCCGGGGAGCTGTTTTTT; V gene: TRBV4-2; D gene: TRBD2; J gene: TRBJ2-2; clone size: -
CDR3 protein: CASSPDRGSQPQHF; CDR3 DNA: TGTGCCAGCAGCCCGGACAGGGGAAGCCAGCCCCAGCATTTT; V gene: TRBV9; D gene: TRBD1; J gene: TRBJ1-5; clone size: -
CDR3 protein: CASRSGLASTDTQYF; CDR3 DNA: TGTGCCAGCAGATCGGGACTGGCTAGCACAGATACGCAGTATTTT; V gene: TRBV5-4; D gene: -; J gene: TRBJ2-3; clone size: -
CDR3 protein: CASSSVGQGAGEKLFF; CDR3 DNA: TGTGCCAGCAGCTCCGTGGGTCAGGGCGCTGGTGAAAAACTGTTTTTT; V gene: TRBV5-4; D gene: -; J gene: TRBJ1-4; clone size: -
CDR3 protein: CASSLSRDSEAFF; CDR3 DNA: TGTGCCAGCAGCTTATCCCGGGACAGTGAAGCTTTCTTT; V gene: TRBV7-2; D gene: TRBD1; J gene: TRBJ1-1; clone size: -
CDR3 protein: CASSSQVSGVYNEQFF; CDR3 DNA: TGTGCCAGCAGCTCGCAGGTTAGCGGGGTTTACAATGAGCAGTTCTTC; V gene: TRBV11-2; D gene: TRBD2; J gene: TRBJ2-1; clone size: -
CDR3 protein: CATSRGGSASTDTQYF; CDR3 DNA: TGTGCCACCAGCAGAGGCGGGAGCGCTAGCACAGATACGCAGTATTTT; V gene: TRBV15; D gene: TRBD2; J gene: TRBJ2-3; clone size: -
CDR3 protein: CASSQGRASGNEQFF; CDR3 DNA: TGCGCCAGCAGCCAAGGGAGGGCCTCGGGGAATGAGCAGTTCTTC; V gene: TRBV4-3; D gene: -; J gene: TRBJ2-1; clone size: -
CDR3 protein: CASTLAGGLAKNIQYF; CDR3 DNA: TGTGCCAGTACCCTAGCTGGGGGGTTGGCCAAAAACATTCAGTACTTC; V gene: TRBV19; D gene: -; J gene: TRBJ2-4; clone size: -
CDR3 protein: CASSQKLVKGPGGWSSYEQYF; CDR3 DNA: TGCGCCAGCAGCCAAAAATTGGTTAAGGGTCCAGGGGGCTGGAGCTCCTACGAGCAGTACTTC; V gene: TRBV4-3; D gene: TRBD1; J gene: TRBJ2-7; clone size: -
CDR3 protein: CASTLLAGGWNEQFF; CDR3 DNA: TGTGCCAGCACCCTACTAGCGGGAGGGTGGAATGAGCAGTTCTTC; V gene: TRBV2; D gene: TRBD2; J gene: TRBJ2-1; clone size: -
CDR3 protein: CASSQEGSRPGANVLTF; CDR3 DNA: TGCGCCAGCAGCCAAGAGGGCAGTAGACCTGGGGCCAACGTCCTGACTTTC; V gene: TRBV4-1; D gene: -; J gene: TRBJ2-6; clone size: once
CDR3 protein: CASSGDRGYYHYGYTF; CDR3 DNA: TGTGCCAGTAGCGGGGACAGGGGTTATTATCACTATGGCTACACCTTC; V gene: TRBV19; D gene: TRBD1; J gene: TRBJ1-2; clone size: -
CDR3 protein: CASSSHRRNTEAFF; CDR3 DNA: TGCGCCAGCAGCTCACACAGGAGGAACACTGAAGCTTTCTTT; V gene: TRBV5-1; D gene: -; J gene: TRBJ1-1; clone size: -
CDR3 protein: CASSQGQGVNYGYTF; CDR3 DNA: TGTGCCAGCAGCCAGGGACAGGGGGTTAACTATGGCTACACCTTC; V gene: TRBV7-2; D gene: TRBD1; J gene: TRBJ1-2; clone size: -
CDR3 protein: CSVGQAPFSYEQYF; CDR3 DNA: TGCAGCGTTGGGCAGGCACCCTTCTCCTACGAGCAGTACTTC; V gene: TRBV29-1; D gene: -; J gene: TRBJ2-7; clone size: -
CDR3 protein: CASSQSRVSETQYF; CDR3 DNA: TGTGCCAGCAGCCAAAGTAGGGTGAGCGAGACCCAGTACTTC; V gene: TRBV7-2; D gene: -; J gene: TRBJ2-5; clone size: once
CDR3 protein: CASSEIPGQGTYEQYF; CDR3 DNA: TGTGCCAGCAGTGAAATCCCGGGACAGGGCACCTACGAGCAGTACTTC; V gene: TRBV25-1; D gene: TRBD1; J gene: TRBJ2-7; clone size: -
CDR3 protein: CASSLVSDPYNEQFF; CDR3 DNA: TGTGCCAGCAGCTTAGTAAGCGACCCCTACAATGAGCAGTTCTTC; V gene: TRBV7-9; D gene: -; J gene: TRBJ2-1; clone size: -
CDR3 protein: CASTFGTYSNQPQHF; CDR3 DNA: TGTGCCAGTACCTTCGGGACGTATAGCAATCAGCCCCAGCATTTT; V gene: TRBV19; D gene: -; J gene: TRBJ1-5; clone size: -
CDR3 protein: CASSLDVTGPYEQYF; CDR3 DNA: TGCGCCAGCAGCTTGGATGTGACGGGCCCCTACGAGCAGTACTTC; V gene: TRBV5-1; D gene: -; J gene: TRBJ2-7; clone size: -
CDR3 protein: CASSSGLAGPSYNEQFF; CDR3 DNA: TGTGCCAGCAGCTCGGGACTAGCGGGACCCTCCTACAATGAGCAGTTCTTC; V gene: TRBV28; D gene: TRBD2; J gene: TRBJ2-1; clone size: -
CDR3 protein: CASSLAGTSLPEAFF; CDR3 DNA: TGTGCCAGCAGTTTAGCGGGGACAAGCCTGCCTGAAGCTTTCTTT; V gene: TRBV28; D gene: -; J gene: TRBJ1-1; clone size: -
CDR3 protein: CASSSPGNTIYF; CDR3 DNA: TGTGCCAGCAGCTCCCCTGGAAACACCATATATTTT; V gene: TRBV9; D gene: -; J gene: TRBJ1-3; clone size: once
CDR3 protein: CASRWQGVGTDTQYF; CDR3 DNA: TGTGCCAGCAGGTGGCAGGGGGTTGGCACAGATACGCAGTATTTT; V gene: TRBV28; D gene: TRBD1; J gene: TRBJ2-3; clone size: -
CDR3 protein: CATSREITVNTGELFF; CDR3 DNA: TGTGCCACCAGCAGAGAGATAACAGTTAACACCGGGGAGCTGTTTTTT; V gene: TRBV15; D gene: -; J gene: TRBJ2-2; clone size: -